The 23 T cell receptor beta chains listed next were all sequenced from one sample in a study of blood T cell repertoires in COVID-19. Generated by immunoSEQ multiplex PCR, the TCRdb table keeps only in-frame clones and is missing some. The table has some 400,000 clones, 85% to 90% seen once. The material sequenced was PBMCs or T cells enriched from blood (not recorded which). These receptors all stem from a young woman who had recovered from COVID-19.

The count of this clone is one. The V gene is TRBV6-6, the J gene TRBJ1-1; 7 nucleotides align to TRBD1. CDR3 length: 14 residues. The V and J ends lost 7 bases and 5 bases, in that order; junction bases with no gene match: 10. The germline V gene encodes CDR1 MNHNY and CDR2 SVGAGI (reference sequence). Written as DNA, the CDR3 is TGTGCCAGCAATCCGACAGGGCTGAGAACTGAAGCTTTCTTT. Amino acids: CASNPTGLRTEAFF.

This clone was observed a few times. The rearrangement joins TRBV28 to TRBJ1-1, with a weak D call TRBD1 (5 bases). CDR1 is MDHEN, CDR2 SYDVKM, per germline. The germline V and J ends were trimmed by 3 bases and 5 bases, with 13 bases remaining between them. The CDR3 contains 14 residues. The CDR3 bases are TGTGCCAGCAGTTTCCAAGTGGGGGGGACTGAAGCTTTCTTT. Its protein product is CASSFQVGGTEAFF.

This clone has a single count. This sequence joins TRBV10-3 and TRBJ1-2; TRBD1 is a possible D gene (6 bases). Germline V CDR1 and CDR2: ENHRY, SYGVKD. Trimming cost V 7 bases and J 4 bases, with 13 bases left between them. The CDR3 is 13 amino acids. The CDR3 reads CAINPGQPYGYTF. The DNA of the CDR3 is TGTGCCATCAACCCAGGACAGCCCTATGGCTACACCTTC.

The gene calls are TRBV28 and TRBJ2-7, with D perhaps matching TRBD1 (5 bases). CDR1 is MDHEN and CDR2 is SYDVKM in the germline V gene. With 3 bases removed from V and 3 bases from J, the gap between germline ends came to 15 bases. CDR3 length: 15 residues. The CDR3 loop reads CASSLTETAFYEQYF. The CDR3 nucleotides read TGTGCCAGCAGTTTGACGGAGACAGCGTTCTACGAGCAGTACTTC.

This clone was seen a handful of times. The chain employs TRBV9 and TRBJ2-3; D not resolved. V gave up 3 bases and J gave up 1 base, with 6 bases separating them. CDR3 size: 13 residues. The germline gives CDR1 SGDLS, CDR2 YYNGEE. The CDR3 protein is CASSATGTDTQYF. CDR3 nucleotides: TGTGCCAGCAGCGCCACAGGCACAGATACGCAGTATTTT.

The V gene is TRBV4-2, the J gene TRBJ2-4; a weak D match, TRBD2 (5 bases). Germline-derived CDR1 and CDR2 are LGHNA and YNFKEQ. This CDR3 has 14 residues. V lost 1 base and J lost 8, with 12 bases in between. Here the CDR3 DNA reads TGTGCCAGCAGCCAAGTAGGAGGTGCCGACATTCAGTACTTC. It encodes CASSQVGGADIQYF.

The chain combines TRBV12-3 or TRBV12-4 with TRBJ2-7; D possibly corresponds to TRBD1 (6 bases). Trimming left V 2 bases short and J 2 bases short, with 7 bases between. This CDR3 comprises 13 residues. The DNA of the CDR3 is TGTGCCAGCAGTTTAACAGGGACCTACGAGCAGTACTTC. This sequence encodes CASSLTGTYEQYF.

The gene calls are TRBV2 and TRBJ1-2; 7 nucleotides match TRBD1. CDR1 is SNHLY and CDR2 is FYNNEI in the germline V gene. The CDR3 contains 15 residues. With V trimmed by 4 bases and J by 2 bases, 7 bases remained unmatched. CDR3 in DNA: TGTGCCAGCAGTGGCCTACAGGGGTTCAACTATGGCTACACCTTC. Amino acid sequence: CASSGLQGFNYGYTF. Drawing the rest from reference TRBV2 and TRBJ1-2, the complete variable domain is EPEVTQTPSHQVTQMGQEVILRCVPISNHLYFYWYRQILGQKVEFLVSFYNNEISEKSEIFDDQFSVERPDGSNFTLKIRSTKLEDSAMYFCASSGLQGFNYGYTFGSGTRLTVV.

The chain joins TRBV5-1 to TRBJ1-1, with TRBD1 matching over 9 bases. Germline assignment: CDR1 SGHRS and CDR2 YFSETQ. Trimming took 0 bases from V and 5 from J; bases not matched to a gene: 11. The CDR3 sequence is 17 residues long. The CDR3 DNA is TGCGCCAGCAGCTTGGATGCCGGGACAGGGCTATCAACTGAAGCTTTCTTT. Its protein product is CASSLDAGTGLSTEAFF.

The rearrangement uses TRBV30 and TRBJ1-4; TRBD1 aligns across 8 bases. The CDR3 is 14 amino acids. In germline, CDR1 is GTSNPN, CDR2 SVGIG (reference sequence). J lost 6 bases, V lost 4 bases, and 7 bases had no gene match. DNA for the CDR3: TGTGCCTGGACCCACAGGGGGGGGGATGAAAAACTGTTTTTT. The encoded protein is CAWTHRGGDEKLFF.

The chain is built from TRBV5-6 and TRBJ1-1; a possible D gene is TRBD1 (6 bases). V was clipped by 0 bases and J by 1 base, with 19 bases between them. CDR3 size: 18 residues. Germline V gives CDR1 SGHDT, CDR2 YYEEEE. CDR3 bases: TGTGCCAGCAGCTTGGGTCGGGGGGCAGGGTTTTGGAACACTGAAGCTTTCTTT. This sequence encodes CASSLGRGAGFWNTEAFF.

V and J are TRBV4-1 and TRBJ1-3; 7 bases are a match to TRBD1. V shed 4 bases and J 0 bases; nucleotides not matched to a gene: 12. CDR1 is MGHRA, CDR2 YSYEKL, per germline. The CDR3 loop spans 18 amino acids. The CDR3 coding sequence is TGCGCCAGCAGCCGGATCATGGACAGGTCCCCCTCTGGAAACACCATATATTTT. Protein sequence: CASSRIMDRSPSGNTIYF.

V is TRBV7-2 and J is TRBJ1-1; D gene unclear. Trimming stripped 7 bases from V and 3 bases from J, with 12 bases between. Per germline, CDR1 SGHTA and CDR2 FQGNSA. The CDR3 has 13 residues. CDR3 region: CASTEFSYTEAFF. In DNA, the CDR3 is TGTGCCAGCACCGAGTTTAGTTACACTGAAGCTTTCTTT.

CDR3 in DNA: TGTGCCAGCAGCTTAATGTCGTTCGGACGGGAGATCGCCGGGGAGCTGTTTTTT. It encodes CASSLMSFGREIAGELFF. The chain links TRBV7-3 to TRBJ2-2; TRBD2 is a possible D gene (6 bases). With 1 base removed from V and 6 bases from J, the gap between germline ends came to 21 bases. The CDR3 has 18 residues. Germline-derived CDR1 and CDR2 are SGHTA and FQGTGA.

The chain carries TRBV12-3 or TRBV12-4 and TRBJ1-1; D is ambiguous. The V end lost 11 bases, the J end lost 5 bases, and 15 bases lay between the germline ends. CDR3 length: 12 amino acids. As DNA, the CDR3 is TGTGCCGCATCCCGGTCGGGGACTGAAGCTTTCTTT. Its protein is CAASRSGTEAFF.

The chain carries TRBV6-5 and TRBJ1-4, with TRBD1 matching over 7 bases. J gave up 7 bases and V 5 bases, and 10 bases lay outside the gene matches. Germline loops: CDR1 MNHEY, CDR2 SVGAGI. There are 15 residues in the CDR3. The chain's CDR3 is CASSTPQGMGEKLFF. CDR3 DNA sequence: TGTGCCAGCAGTACTCCACAGGGGATGGGTGAAAAACTGTTTTTT.

V and J are TRBV5-6 and TRBJ2-7, with 11 bases aligning to TRBD1. The CDR3 extends over 17 amino acids. The V segment lost 4 bases and the J segment 3 bases; nucleotides outside the gene matches: 12. Per the germline V gene, CDR1 is SGHDT and CDR2 is YYEEEE. The CDR3 region has the DNA TGTGCCAGCAGCCCGACCCTCCGCGGGACAGGGGGCTACGAGCAGTACTTC. Encoded protein: CASSPTLRGTGGYEQYF.

The chain recombines TRBV2 with TRBJ1-2, with no clear D. The V gene lost 8 bases and the J gene lost 7 bases, with 8 bases spanning the gap. Germline CDR1 is SNHLY and CDR2 is FYNNEI. This CDR3 comprises 10 residues. As DNA, the CDR3 is TGTGCCAGCTTGAGTTTTGGCTACACCTTC. Encoded protein: CASLSFGYTF.

The gene calls are TRBV4-1 and TRBJ1-5; D is uncertain. V was pared by 1 base and J by 4 bases, with 8 bases between. Germline lookup yields CDR1 MGHRA and CDR2 YSYEKL. This CDR3 has 14 residues. The CDR3 DNA follows: TGCGCCAGCAGCCAAGTGCTAATGAATCAGCCCCAGCATTTT. Its translation is CASSQVLMNQPQHF.

V and J are TRBV30 and TRBJ1-1; D perhaps matches TRBD1 (5 bases). CDR3 length equals 15 residues. Trimming took off 2 bases at V and 1 base at J, with 14 bases between the two ends. CDR1 is GTSNPN, CDR2 SVGIG, per germline (reference sequence). The CDR3 here is CAWSIGHSGNTEAFF. In DNA, the CDR3 is TGTGCCTGGAGTATAGGACATTCTGGGAACACTGAAGCTTTCTTT.

This chain's CDR3 is CASAVNTGELFF. The CDR3 coding sequence is TGTGCCAGCGCAGTCAACACCGGGGAGCTGTTTTTT. This rearrangement joins TRBV7-3 to TRBJ2-2; unclear D gene. Germline V lookup: CDR1 SGHTA, CDR2 FQGTGA. The CDR3 totals 12 residues. Trimming stripped 8 bases from V and 2 bases from J, with 6 bases between.

The chain uses TRBV7-9 and TRBJ1-6; possible D gene TRBD1, 6 bases. The V gene's germline CDR1 is SEHNR and CDR2 FQNEAQ (reference sequence). The ends were cut back, 5 bases at V and 8 bases at J, with 16 bases in the middle. The CDR3 totals 15 residues. This chain's CDR3 is CASSRTTGRYSPLHF. The CDR3 DNA sequence: TGTGCCAGCAGCCGTACGACAGGCCGCTATTCACCCCTCCACTTT.

CDR3 protein: CASRGEGNQPQHF. The CDR3 bases are TGTGCCAGCAGGGGGGAGGGGAATCAGCCCCAGCATTTT. The V call is TRBV12-3 or TRBV12-4, the J call TRBJ1-5; D perhaps matches TRBD1 (5 bases). Deletions cut 6 bases from V and 4 bases from J, with 10 bases between. This CDR3 region has 13 residues.